This passage covers 20 T cell receptor beta chains from one sample sequenced in a study of read filtering for tumor transcriptome and immune sequencing. From approximately 430 ng of RNA, a library with molecular barcoded alpha/delta and beta/gamma adaptors was made. A single record per CDR3 protein comes from TCRdb applying MiXCR to the reads. This table holds 43,000 or so distinct CDR3 sequences, around 12% found once. The sample comprised a population of CD138-negative cells sorted from bone marrow. Receptor source: a donor aged 40 or older with multiple myeloma.

This clonotype was seen repeatedly, ten times or more. The chain carries TRBV5-8 and TRBJ1-5; D not resolved. V lost 4 bases and J lost 2, with 16 bases in between. Germline lookup yields CDR1 SGHTS and CDR2 YDEGEE. The CDR3 covers 16 residues. CDR3 coding DNA: TGTGCCAGCAGCCCGGGGTGGGGAATAGGCAATCAGCCCCAGCATTTT. Amino acid sequence: CASSPGWGIGNQPQHF.

This clonotype was recorded a few times. This chain connects TRBV2 to TRBJ1-1, with 7 bases that match TRBD1. Losses at the gene ends were 6 bases for V and 3 bases for J; bases not matched to a gene: 10. This CDR3 is 15 amino acids long. Germline CDR1 SNHLY, CDR2 FYNNEI. The DNA for the CDR3 is TGTGCCAGCAGGGAAAGAACAGGGGTGGACACTGAAGCTTTCTTT. Protein: CASRERTGVDTEAFF. Combining the CDR3 with reference TRBV2 and TRBJ1-1 gives the whole variable domain EPEVTQTPSHQVTQMGQEVILRCVPISNHLYFYWYRQILGQKVEFLVSFYNNEISEKSEIFDDQFSVERPDGSNFTLKIRSTKLEDSAMYFCASRERTGVDTEAFFGQGTRLTVV.

The chain has TRBV6-1 and TRBJ2-1, with 9 positions matching TRBD1. The CDR3 runs 17 residues. The junction had 11 bases not matched to a gene; V was cut back by 4 bases and J by 4 bases. The germline V gene encodes CDR1 MNHNS and CDR2 SASEGT. The CDR3 bases are TGTGCCAGCAGTGCTACCGGGACAGGGAGGGCTTACAATGAGCAGTTCTTC. It specifies CASSATGTGRAYNEQFF.

At least ten counts were recorded for this clonotype. The chain joins TRBV7-9 to TRBJ2-5; a possible D gene is TRBD2 (6 bases). Germline values: CDR1 SEHNR, CDR2 FQNEAQ (reference sequence). V was clipped by 5 bases and J by 4 bases, with 26 bases between them. The CDR3 totals 18 residues. CDR3 sequence: CASSLTYLGLTERETQYF. The CDR3 nucleotides are TGTGCCAGCAGCCTAACCTACCTGGGACTTACAGAGCGAGAGACCCAGTACTTC.

Turning to this clonotype: The germline gene is not matched at one end of the junction; a read error may be the cause. CDR3 DNA: TGTGCCAGCAGTGTAGCGGGAGGCTGCTCGTCATTCTTC. Its translation is CASSVAGGCSSFF. The chain employs TRBV12-3 or TRBV12-4 and TRBJ2-1; 10 bases map to TRBD2. The CDR3 runs to 13 residues.

This clonotype was detected ten times or more. This chain links TRBV4-3 with TRBJ1-3; D is undetermined. In germline, CDR1 is LGHNA, CDR2 YSLEER. V was pared by 0 bases and J by 0 bases, with 12 bases between. The CDR3 loop spans 17 amino acids. Written as DNA, the CDR3 is TGCGCCAGCAGCCAAGATTCCCGACCCCGCTCTGGAAACACCATATATTTT. It yields the protein CASSQDSRPRSGNTIYF.

This clonotype was recorded many times. This rearrangement joins TRBV6-2 or TRBV6-3 to TRBJ2-2, with TRBD2 matching over 10 bases. This CDR3 is built from 16 residues. Germline V gene sequence: CDR1 MNHEY, CDR2 SVGEGT. Trimming at V came to 5 bases and at J to 4 bases, leaving 7 bases not matched to a gene. Here the CDR3 DNA reads TGTGCCAGCAGTAGTACCCTAGCGGGAGTCACCGGGGAGCTGTTTTTT. Translation gives CASSSTLAGVTGELFF.

In its sample, this clonotype was seen many times. The chain combines TRBV9 with TRBJ2-7, with TRBD2 identical over 11 bases. V dropped 0 bases and J dropped 9; count of bases not matched to a gene: 5. Germline CDR1 is SGDLS and CDR2 is YYNGEE. The length of the CDR3 is 14 residues. Here the CDR3 DNA reads TGTGCCAGCAGCGTAGTGGCTAGCGGGAGGCTGCAGTACTTC. It translates to CASSVVASGRLQYF.

The chain links TRBV28 to TRBJ2-3; no clear D. Germline CDR1 reads MDHEN; CDR2 reads SYDVKM. The length of the CDR3 is 13 residues. Trimming shortened V by 3 bases and J by 0 bases, and 4 bases separated the two germline ends. CDR3 loop: CASSFDSTDTQYF. The CDR3 nucleotides are TGTGCCAGCAGTTTTGACAGCACAGATACGCAGTATTTT.

Comments on this clonotype: Given a much more abundant clone one base away, this may be a read error. The chain couples TRBV19 to TRBJ2-2; D possibly corresponds to TRBD1 (6 bases). Germline V gene sequence: CDR1 LNHDA, CDR2 SQIVND (reference sequence). The CDR3 has 14 residues. CDR3 sequence reads: CASSYREEAGEPFF. The CDR3 DNA reads TGTGCCAGTAGCTACAGGGAAGAAGCCGGGGAGCCGTTTTTT. Supplemented by reference TRBV19 and TRBJ2-2, the full variable domain reads DGGITQSPKYLFRKEGQNVTLSCEQNLNHDAMYWYRQDPGQGLRLIYYSQIVNDFQKGDIAEGYSVSREKKESFPLTVTSAQKNPTAFYLCASSYREEAGEPFFGEGSRLTVL.

Note on this clonotype: A much larger clone lies one base from this, so it may be a read error. The chain links TRBV29-1 to TRBJ2-3; D is undetermined. Germline V gene data show CDR1 as SQVTM and CDR2 as ANQGSEA. Trimming took 7 bases from V and 7 from J, leaving 9 bases between them. There are 10 residues in the CDR3. The CDR3 region is CSGETYTQYF. In DNA form, the CDR3 reads TGCAGCGGCGAGACATATACGCAGTATTTT.

The chain carries TRBV11-2 and TRBJ1-1; the D is unclear. This CDR3 has 17 amino acids. Trimming pared 1 base from V and 5 bases from J, leaving 20 bases between. In germline, CDR1 is SGHAT, CDR2 FQNNGV. CDR3 amino acids: CASSLVGWAVEVTEAFF. DNA of the CDR3: TGTGCCAGCAGCTTAGTAGGCTGGGCAGTGGAGGTGACTGAAGCTTTCTTT.

This clonotype has just a few counts. This sequence joins TRBV24-1 and TRBJ2-1; TRBD2 matches at 11 bases. The junction had 11 bases not matched to a gene; V was cut back by 4 bases and J by 7 bases. CDR3 length: 17 residues. From germline, CDR1 is KGHDR and CDR2 SFDVKD. CDR3 amino acids: CATSDRTASGRYNEQFF. DNA of the CDR3: TGTGCCACCAGTGACCGGACTGCTAGCGGGAGGTATAATGAGCAGTTCTTC.

Turning to this clonotype: This likely stems from a read error, as it lies one base from a far larger clone. As DNA, the CDR3 is TGTGCCAGCAGCTTACCGTCCCACAAGGAGCAGTTCTTC. Protein: CASSLPSHKEQFF. V gene TRBV7-9 combines with J gene TRBJ2-1; D gene unclear. The CDR3 spans 13 residues. Germline V gene sequence: CDR1 SEHNR, CDR2 FQNEAQ (reference sequence).

Sample share makes this clonotype medium-sized. This chain uses TRBV3-1 with TRBJ2-7, with TRBD1 identical over 8 bases. J was trimmed by 1 base and V by 6 bases; bases with no gene match: 2. Germline V gene data show CDR1 as LGHDT and CDR2 as YNNKEL (reference sequence). The CDR3 covers 13 residues. CDR3 in amino acids: CASSRQGSYEQYF. The CDR3 region has the DNA TGTGCCAGCAGTCGACAGGGGTCCTACGAGCAGTACTTC.

This clonotype was detected many times. The rearrangement links TRBV6-1 to TRBJ2-2; D gene unclear. The CDR3 totals 13 residues. V lost 5 bases and J 7 bases, leaving 11 bases between the germline ends. Germline V gives CDR1 MNHNS, CDR2 SASEGT. Here the CDR3 reads CASSTMGIGELFF. The CDR3 region has the DNA TGTGCCAGCAGTACTATGGGGATCGGGGAGCTGTTTTTT.

This clonotype was seen many times. The chain recombines TRBV7-9 with TRBJ1-4; D possibly corresponds to TRBD1 (6 bases). Germline CDR1 SEHNR, CDR2 FQNEAQ (reference sequence). CDR3 length: 14 residues. The V and J ends lost 7 bases and 4 bases respectively, with 13 bases between them. CDR3 protein: CASTRGGGNEKLFF. CDR3 bases: TGTGCCAGCACCCGAGGGGGTGGTAATGAAAAACTGTTTTTT.

This clonotype was detected many times. The V gene is TRBV29-1, the J gene TRBJ1-1; D ambiguous. Per germline, CDR1 SQVTM and CDR2 ANQGSEA. This CDR3 has 13 residues. V lost 0 bases and J 6 bases, leaving 11 bases between the germline ends. The CDR3, as DNA: TGCAGCGTTGAAGACAGCCGGCGGGCTGAAGCTTTCTTT. Amino acid sequence: CSVEDSRRAEAFF. Filled out from reference TRBV29-1 and TRBJ1-1, the complete variable domain reads SAVISQKPSRDICQRGTSLTIQCQVDSQVTMMFWYRQQPGQSLTLIATANQGSEATYESGFVIDKFPISRPNLTFSTLTVSNMSPEDSSIYLCSVEDSRRAEAFFGQGTRLTVV.

In its sample, this clonotype was seen many times. The J gene is TRBJ2-7, the V gene TRBV7-8; 9 nucleotides line up with TRBD2. This CDR3 is built from 16 residues. V lost 1 base, J lost 0 bases, and 4 bases stayed unmatched. CDR1 is SGHVS and CDR2 is FQNEAQ in the germline V gene. The CDR3: CASSLGRSGSSYEQYF. The CDR3 DNA is TGTGCCAGCAGCTTAGGGCGTAGCGGGAGCTCCTACGAGCAGTACTTC.

This clonotype came up many times. The CDR3 DNA follows: TGTGCCATAGGAGGCGGGAGAACGTACGAGCAGTACTTC. Its protein is CAIGGGRTYEQYF. The chain recombines TRBV7-9 with TRBJ2-7, with TRBD2 matching 7 bases. The V gene's germline CDR1 is SEHNR and CDR2 FQNEAQ (reference sequence). V was clipped by 10 bases and J by 4 bases; unmatched bases: 10. The CDR3 sequence is 13 residues long.